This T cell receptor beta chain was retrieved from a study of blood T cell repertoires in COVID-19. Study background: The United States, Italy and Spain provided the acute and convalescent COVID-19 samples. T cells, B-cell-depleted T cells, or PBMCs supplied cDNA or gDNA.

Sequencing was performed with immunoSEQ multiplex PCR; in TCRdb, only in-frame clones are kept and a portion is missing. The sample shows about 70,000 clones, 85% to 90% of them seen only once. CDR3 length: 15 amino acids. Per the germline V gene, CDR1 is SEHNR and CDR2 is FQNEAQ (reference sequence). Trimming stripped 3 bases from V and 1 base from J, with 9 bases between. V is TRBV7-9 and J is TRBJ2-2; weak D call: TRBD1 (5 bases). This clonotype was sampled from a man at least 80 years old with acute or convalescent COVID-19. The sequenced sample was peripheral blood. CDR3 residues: CASSFRQGNTGELFF. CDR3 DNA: TGTGCCAGCAGCTTTCGGCAGGGGAACACCGGGGAGCTGTTTTTT.